The 9 T cell receptor beta chains presented below share a single source sample, sequenced in a study of shared clonotypes between healthy human individuals. The assay was immunoSEQ multiplex PCR, and TCRdb's table has in-frame clones only and misses some. The table lists around 1.9 million clones, about 94% of them singletons. CD8 cells regarded as naive lacked CD45RO, were positively chosen for CCR7, and omitted terminally differentiated effector memory CD45RA+ cells. Specimen: naive CD8+ T cells from PBMCs. These receptors all come from a young man in good health. Some clones in this sample may be carry-over from other donors' samples.

In this sample, this clone turned up once. The chain has TRBV4-3 and TRBJ2-7, with D tentatively TRBD1 (5 bases). Looked up from germline, CDR1 is LGHNA and CDR2 is YSLEER. Trimming stripped 5 bases from V and 6 bases from J, with 17 bases between. The CDR3 totals 14 residues. CDR3 coding DNA: TGCGCCAGCAGCAGTCATAGGGGATCAGTCGAGCAGTACTTC. Its translation is CASSSHRGSVEQYF.

To note about this clone: Additional DNA sequences in this sample encode the identical CDR3. This chain links TRBV11-2 with TRBJ2-1, with D possibly matching TRBD2 (6 bases). Germline loops: CDR1 SGHAT, CDR2 FQNNGV. V was clipped by 6 bases and J by 0 bases, with 15 bases between them. The CDR3 is 16 amino acids. In DNA form, the CDR3 reads TGTGCCAGCAGTCCCCCCGGGGGAAGCTCCTACAATGAGCAGTTCTTC. Translating it yields CASSPPGGSSYNEQFF.

This clone was counted between two and nine times. The chain carries TRBV9 and TRBJ1-2, with D possibly TRBD1 on 6 matching bases. From germline, CDR1 is SGDLS and CDR2 YYNGEE. V lost 4 bases, J lost 5 bases, and 12 bases lay in between. The CDR3 loop spans 13 amino acids. CDR3 protein: CASSLQDRYGYTF. The CDR3, as DNA: TGTGCCAGCAGCCTACAGGACAGATATGGCTACACCTTC.

Remarks on this clone: Other DNA sequences within the sample encode an identical CDR3. V is TRBV4-3 and J is TRBJ1-1; tentative D call: TRBD1 (5 bases). From germline, CDR1 is LGHNA and CDR2 YSLEER. The CDR3 extends over 15 amino acids. The V end lost 1 base, the J end lost 0 bases, and 9 bases lay between the germline ends. CDR3 loop: CASSQGGGVNTEAFF. In nucleotides, the CDR3 is TGCGCCAGCAGCCAAGGCGGGGGGGTGAACACTGAAGCTTTCTTT.

The chain uses TRBV11-1 and TRBJ2-2; D is ambiguous. The V gene's germline CDR1 is SGHAT and CDR2 FQDESV (reference sequence). Trimming took 2 bases from V and 1 from J, leaving 14 bases between them. The CDR3 runs 17 residues. The CDR3 loop is CASSLLRAKKNTGELFF. Here the CDR3 DNA reads TGTGCCAGCAGCTTACTCCGAGCCAAAAAGAACACCGGGGAGCTGTTTTTT. Looking up the rest from reference TRBV11-1 and TRBJ2-2 gives the full variable domain: EAEVAQSPRYKITEKSQAVAFWCDPISGHATLYWYRQILGQGPELLVQFQDESVVDDSQLPKDRFSAERLKGVDSTLKIQPAELGDSAMYLCASSLLRAKKNTGELFFGEGSRLTVL.

The rearrangement joins TRBV5-1 to TRBJ2-1; the D gene is possibly TRBD1 (5 bases). This CDR3 has 14 amino acids. The V end lost 2 bases, the J end lost 8 bases, and 14 bases lay between the germline ends. Germline CDR1 reads SGHRS; CDR2 reads YFSETQ. CDR3 DNA: TGCGCCAGCAGCTTAACAGGTCCGTTGGATGAGCAGTTCTTC. The encoded protein is CASSLTGPLDEQFF.

Written as DNA, the CDR3 is TGTGCCAGCAGTTACATTTTTGCCAGGATGAACACTGAAGCTTTCTTT. Its protein product is CASSYIFARMNTEAFF. V gene TRBV6-5 combines with J gene TRBJ1-1; no clear D gene. V lost 2 bases and J lost 0, with 13 bases in between. The CDR3 covers 16 residues. Germline V gene data show CDR1 as MNHEY and CDR2 as SVGAGI.

The CDR3 is CASSLTSGSPGELFF. The CDR3 region has the DNA TGTGCCAGCAGCCTCACTAGCGGGAGTCCCGGGGAGCTGTTTTTT. The rearrangement joins TRBV9 to TRBJ2-2; 11 bases agree with TRBD2. This CDR3 has 15 amino acids. Trimming took 4 bases from V and 6 from J; bases not matched to a gene: 5. Germline CDR1 is SGDLS and CDR2 is YYNGEE.

Points on this clone: Other nucleotide sequences in the sample specify the same CDR3. The chain couples TRBV27 to TRBJ2-7, with D perhaps matching TRBD1 or TRBD2 (5 bases each). With 2 bases removed from V and 2 bases from J, the gap between germline ends came to 10 bases. Germline V gene lookup returns CDR1 MNHEY and CDR2 SMNVEV (reference sequence). The CDR3 runs 14 residues. For the CDR3, the DNA is TGTGCCAGCAGTTTAGGGACGGCGGCCTACGAGCAGTACTTC. It encodes CASSLGTAAYEQYF.